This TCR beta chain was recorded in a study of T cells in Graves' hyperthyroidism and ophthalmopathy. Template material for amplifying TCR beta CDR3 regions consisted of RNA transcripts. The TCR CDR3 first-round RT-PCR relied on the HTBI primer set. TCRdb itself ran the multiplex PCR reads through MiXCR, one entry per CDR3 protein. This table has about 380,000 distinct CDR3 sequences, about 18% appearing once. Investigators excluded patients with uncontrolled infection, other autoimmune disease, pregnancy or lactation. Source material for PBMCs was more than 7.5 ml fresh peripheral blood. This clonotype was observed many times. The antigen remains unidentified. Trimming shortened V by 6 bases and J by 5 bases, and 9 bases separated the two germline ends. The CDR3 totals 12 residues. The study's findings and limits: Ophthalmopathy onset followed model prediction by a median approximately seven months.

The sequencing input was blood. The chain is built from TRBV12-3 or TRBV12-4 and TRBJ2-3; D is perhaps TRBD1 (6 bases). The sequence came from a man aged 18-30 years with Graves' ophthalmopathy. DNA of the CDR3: TGTGCCAGCAGACGGACAGAAGATACGCAGTATTTT. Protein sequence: CASRRTEDTQYF.